These T cell receptor beta chains were read from a single sample in a study of T-cell reconstitution after alpha-beta-depleted transplantation in children. TCRdb redid the calling of the PCR reads with MiXCR, one entry per CDR3 protein. Here the sample spans more than 400,000 distinct CDR3 sequences, about 45% being singletons. The material sequenced was PBMCs, taken before TCRalphabeta/CD19-depleted stem cell transplant. Receptors were obtained from a girl aged 2 to 9 with aplastic anemia, due to receive a stem cell transplant. CDR3s include the opening cysteine and the closing phenylalanine or tryptophan. Fields, in order: clone size, V gene, D gene, J gene, CDR3 protein, CDR3 DNA. The D gene is left open where the match is weak. Not all rows give a size; the values are once, few, many and, for expanded clones, a class.

many	TRBV5-1	-	TRBJ2-7	CASSLPGSSYEQYF	TGTGCCAGCAGCTTACCGGGATCCTCCTACGAGCAGTACTTC
many	TRBV12-3/TRBV12-4	-	TRBJ2-1	CASSLAGEQFF	TGTGCCAGCAGTTTAGCGGGGGAGCAGTTCTTC
-	TRBV20-1	-	TRBJ2-7	CSALGHASSYEQYF	TGCAGTGCTCTAGGACACGCCAGCTCCTACGAGCAGTACTTC
-	TRBV10-3	TRBD1	TRBJ2-1	CAIGTANNEQFF	TGTGCCATCGGGACAGCGAACAATGAGCAGTTCTTC
many	TRBV5-1	-	TRBJ2-2	CASRTRTNTGELFF	TGCGCCAGCAGGACGCGTACGAACACCGGGGAGCTGTTTTTT
-	TRBV25-1	-	TRBJ2-5	CASSEKTQYF	TGTGCCAGCAGTGAAAAGACCCAGTACTTC
many	TRBV5-1	-	TRBJ2-3	CASDSRGRTDTQYF	TGCGCCAGCGATTCTAGGGGACGCACAGATACGCAGTATTTT
many	TRBV27	TRBD2	TRBJ2-1	CASFGTSGRVEQFF	TGTGCCAGCTTCGGGACTAGCGGGAGGGTTGAGCAGTTCTTC
-	TRBV6-6	-	TRBJ2-3	CASSYDSTDTQYF	TGTGCCAGCAGTTATGACTCCACAGATACGCAGTATTTT
many	TRBV29-1	TRBD2	TRBJ2-7	CSVLTSGAKGEQYF	TGCAGCGTTTTAACTAGCGGAGCTAAGGGCGAGCAGTACTTC
-	TRBV7-9	-	TRBJ2-7	CASSSEDDSSYEQYF	TGTGCCAGCAGCTCCGAAGATGACAGTTCCTACGAGCAGTACTTC
-	TRBV7-2	TRBD1	TRBJ1-4	CASSPVGTGGLKLFF	TGTGCCAGCAGCCCCGTTGGGACAGGCGGGCTCAAACTGTTTTTT
-	TRBV20-1	TRBD2	TRBJ2-2	CSARETNLADTGELFF	TGCAGTGCTAGAGAAACAAACCTAGCGGACACCGGGGAGCTGTTTTTT
-	TRBV29-1	-	TRBJ1-2	CSVVAQGTNYGYTF	TGCAGCGTTGTTGCGCAGGGAACTAACTATGGCTACACCTTC
-	TRBV6-5	-	TRBJ1-3	CASSYGSSGRNTIYF	TGTGCCAGCAGTTACGGTAGTTCGGGGCGAAACACCATATATTTT
-	TRBV11-2	TRBD2	TRBJ2-5	CASSPNLAGVGETQYF	TGTGCCAGCAGCCCTAACCTAGCGGGAGTCGGAGAGACCCAGTACTTC
few	TRBV12-3/TRBV12-4	-	TRBJ2-3	CASRKDTQYF	TGTGCCAGCAGAAAAGATACGCAGTATTTT
many	TRBV9	-	TRBJ1-6	CASSALGDFNSPLHF	TGTGCCAGCAGCGCCCTAGGGGACTTTAATTCACCCCTCCACTTT
-	TRBV10-3	-	TRBJ2-1	CAIRMGTEQFF	TGTGCCATCAGAATGGGGACTGAGCAGTTCTTC
-	TRBV20-1	-	TRBJ2-2	CSARGRYPGELFF	TGCAGTGCTAGGGGCAGGTACCCCGGGGAGCTGTTTTTT
-	TRBV15	TRBD1	TRBJ1-6	CATSTETGGQSPLHF	TGTGCCACCAGCACAGAGACAGGGGGGCAATCACCCCTCCACTTT
-	TRBV15	-	TRBJ2-7	CATSRDRRTDYEQYF	TGTGCCACCAGCAGAGATCGCCGGACAGACTACGAGCAGTACTTC
many	TRBV5-1	-	TRBJ1-1	CASSLSGGMNTEAFF	TGCGCCAGCAGCTTGAGCGGGGGGATGAACACTGAAGCTTTCTTT
-	TRBV15	-	TRBJ2-5	CATSRDPDRQDTQYF	TGTGCCACCAGCAGAGATCCGGACCGACAAGACACCCAGTACTTC
few	TRBV5-1	-	TRBJ2-2	CASSFIGGRSTGELFF	TGCGCCAGCAGCTTCATCGGGGGGCGAAGCACCGGGGAGCTGTTTTTT
-	TRBV6-1	TRBD2	TRBJ2-3	CASRPAGGRNTQYF	TGTGCCAGCAGGCCCGCGGGGGGACGGAATACGCAGTATTTT
-	TRBV5-1	-	TRBJ2-3	CASRGAGTPDTQYF	TGCGCCAGCAGGGGTGCAGGTACCCCAGATACGCAGTATTTT
-	TRBV20-1	TRBD1	TRBJ1-1	CCASGQGARVFLNTEAFF	TGCTGTGCGTCTGGACAGGGGGCAAGGGTATTTCTTAACACTGAAGCTTTCTTT
-	TRBV20-1	-	TRBJ2-2	CSARGQENTGELFF	TGCAGTGCTAGAGGACAGGAGAACACCGGGGAGCTGTTTTTT
many	TRBV12-3/TRBV12-4	TRBD2	TRBJ2-1	CASALLAGAYNEQFF	TGTGCCAGCGCACTACTAGCGGGAGCCTACAATGAGCAGTTCTTC
-	TRBV7-2	TRBD1	TRBJ1-1	CASRGQGVRRRMTEAFF	TGTGCCAGCAGGGGTCAGGGGGTACGACGTAGGATGACTGAAGCTTTCTTT
-	TRBV7-2	-	TRBJ1-2	CASSLGGLHSYGYTF	TGTGCCAGCAGCTTAGGGGGACTCCACAGCTATGGCTACACCTTC
many	TRBV5-1	-	TRBJ2-3	CASSLWGESTDTQYF	TGCGCCAGCAGCTTGTGGGGGGAAAGCACAGATACGCAGTATTTT
many	TRBV6-1	-	TRBJ2-2	CASSAWNTGELFF	TGTGCCAGCAGTGCGTGGAACACCGGGGAGCTGTTTTTT
-	TRBV4-1	-	TRBJ1-5	CASSRVGDSNQPQHF	TGCGCCAGCAGCCGGGTAGGGGATAGCAATCAGCCCCAGCATTTT
-	TRBV7-2	TRBD2	TRBJ2-1	CASSRAGTSVEQFF	TGTGCCAGCAGCCGGGCGGGGACTAGCGTAGAGCAGTTCTTC
few	TRBV24-1	-	TRBJ2-3	CATRRSSADTQYF	TGTGCCACCAGGCGATCTTCGGCAGATACGCAGTATTTT
few	TRBV6-5	-	TRBJ2-7	CASSERTRGHEQYF	TGTGCCAGCTCCGAGAGGACCCGAGGGCACGAGCAGTACTTC
-	TRBV12-3/TRBV12-4	-	TRBJ1-5	CASSWGSKRNQPQHF	TGTGCCAGCAGTTGGGGGTCGAAGCGCAATCAGCCCCAGCATTTT
-	TRBV5-5	-	TRBJ2-7	CASSLLGTSYEQYF	TGTGCCAGCAGCTTGCTCGGGACCTCCTACGAGCAGTACTTC